One T cell receptor (beta chain) is described in this entry. Its antigen is not identified. These data belong to a study of T cell responses to AZD1222 COVID-19 vaccine. The study, taken as a whole, reports: Vaccination with two AZD1222 doses was followed by a rise in Spike-specific TCR breadth and depth. Donors in the cohort were predominantly white British and more often female, and clonal diversity was possibly underestimated.

Assay: immunoSEQ multiplex PCR; the TCRdb copy retains only in-frame clones and omits some. The sample lists 65,000 to 85,000 clones, roughly 80% occurring once. V was pared by 5 bases and J by 8 bases, with 12 bases of the junction left unmatched. The length of the CDR3 is 15 residues. The germline V gene encodes CDR1 MNHEY and CDR2 SMNVEV (reference sequence). The material was peripheral blood, obtained on day 0 of AZD1222 vaccination. The sequence came from an adult in good health. The genes are TRBV27 and TRBJ1-2; TRBD1 agrees at 9 bases. CDR3 residues: CASSPGTGRTGGYTF. The CDR3 DNA reads as TGTGCCAGCAGTCCCGGGACAGGGAGGACGGGAGGCTACACCTTC.